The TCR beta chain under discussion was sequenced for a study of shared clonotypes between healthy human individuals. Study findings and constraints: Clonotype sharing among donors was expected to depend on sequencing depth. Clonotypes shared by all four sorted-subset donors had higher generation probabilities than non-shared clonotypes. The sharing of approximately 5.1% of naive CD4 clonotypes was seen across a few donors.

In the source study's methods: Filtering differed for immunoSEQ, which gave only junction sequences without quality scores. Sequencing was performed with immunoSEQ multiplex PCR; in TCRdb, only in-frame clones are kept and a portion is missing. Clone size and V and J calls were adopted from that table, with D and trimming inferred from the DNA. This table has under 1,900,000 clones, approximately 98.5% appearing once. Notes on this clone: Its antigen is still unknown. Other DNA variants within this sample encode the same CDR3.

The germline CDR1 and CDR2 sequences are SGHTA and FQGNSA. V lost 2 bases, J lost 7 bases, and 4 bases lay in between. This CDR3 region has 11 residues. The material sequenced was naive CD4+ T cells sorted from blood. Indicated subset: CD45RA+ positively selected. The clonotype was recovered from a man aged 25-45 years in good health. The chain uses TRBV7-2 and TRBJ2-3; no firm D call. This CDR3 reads CASSLTYTQYF. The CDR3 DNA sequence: TGTGCCAGCAGCTTAACCTATACGCAGTATTTT.